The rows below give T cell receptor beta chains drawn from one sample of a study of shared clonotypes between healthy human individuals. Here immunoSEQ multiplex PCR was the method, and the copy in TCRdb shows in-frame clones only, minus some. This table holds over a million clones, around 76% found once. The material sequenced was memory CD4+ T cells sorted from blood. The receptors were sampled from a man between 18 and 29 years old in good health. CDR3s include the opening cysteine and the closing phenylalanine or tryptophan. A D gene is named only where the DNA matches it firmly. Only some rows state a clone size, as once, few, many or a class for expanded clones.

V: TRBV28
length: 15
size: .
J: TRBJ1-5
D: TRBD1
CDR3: CASSLSDRGRQPQHF
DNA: TGTGCCAGCAGTTTATCTGACAGGGGAAGACAGCCCCAGCATTTT

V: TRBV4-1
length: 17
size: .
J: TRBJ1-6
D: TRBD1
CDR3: CASSPGQGNPNNSPLHF
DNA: TGCGCCAGCAGCCCCGGACAGGGAAATCCCAATAATTCACCCCTCCACTTT

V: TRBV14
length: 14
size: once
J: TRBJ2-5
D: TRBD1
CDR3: CASSLRGLQETQYF
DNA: TGTGCCAGCAGCCTCAGGGGGCTCCAAGAGACCCAGTACTTC

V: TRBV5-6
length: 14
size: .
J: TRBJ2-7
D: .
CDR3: CASSLRRMSYEQYF
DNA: TGTGCCAGCAGCTTGCGACGGATGTCCTACGAGCAGTACTTC

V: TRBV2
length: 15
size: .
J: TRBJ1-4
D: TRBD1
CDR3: CASSKNRGLGEKLFF
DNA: TGTGCCAGCAGCAAAAACAGGGGGCTGGGTGAAAAACTGTTTTTT

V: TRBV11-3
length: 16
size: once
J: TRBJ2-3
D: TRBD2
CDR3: CASSLATSGRRDTQYF
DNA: TGTGCCAGCAGCTTAGCTACTAGCGGGAGAAGAGATACGCAGTATTTT

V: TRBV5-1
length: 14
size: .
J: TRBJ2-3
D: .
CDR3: CASSSGAATDTQYF
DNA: TGCGCCAGCAGCTCGGGGGCGGCCACAGATACGCAGTATTTT

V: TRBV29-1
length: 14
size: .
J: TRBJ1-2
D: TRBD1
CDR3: CSALKGGTGSGYTF
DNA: TGCAGCGCCCTGAAGGGTGGGACAGGGAGCGGCTACACCTTC

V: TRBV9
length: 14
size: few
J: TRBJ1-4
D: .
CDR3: CASSVATANEKLFF
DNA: TGTGCCAGCAGCGTAGCCACAGCTAATGAAAAACTGTTTTTT

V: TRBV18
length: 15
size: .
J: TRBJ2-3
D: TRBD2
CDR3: CASSPGLAGTDTQYF
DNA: TGTGCCAGCTCTCCAGGACTAGCGGGAACAGATACGCAGTATTTT

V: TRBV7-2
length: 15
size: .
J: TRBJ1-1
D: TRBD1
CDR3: CASSLITGAMYEAFF
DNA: TGTGCCAGCAGCTTAATCACAGGGGCAATGTATGAAGCTTTCTTT

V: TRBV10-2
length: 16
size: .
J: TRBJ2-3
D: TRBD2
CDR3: CASSEWAGDPPDTQYF
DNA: TGCGCCAGCAGTGAGTGGGCGGGAGATCCCCCAGATACGCAGTATTTT

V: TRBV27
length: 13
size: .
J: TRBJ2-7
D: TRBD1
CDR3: CASRPTGRHEQYF
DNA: TGTGCCAGCAGGCCGACAGGGAGACACGAGCAGTACTTC

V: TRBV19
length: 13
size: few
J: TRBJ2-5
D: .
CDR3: CASSITRQETQYF
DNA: TGTGCCAGTAGTATAACTAGACAAGAGACCCAGTACTTC

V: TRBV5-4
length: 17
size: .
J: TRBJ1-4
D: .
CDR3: CASSPRKPDRGGEKLFF
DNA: TGTGCCAGCAGCCCACGCAAACCGGACCGAGGAGGTGAAAAACTGTTTTTT

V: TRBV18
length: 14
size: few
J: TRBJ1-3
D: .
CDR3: CASSPRESGNTIYF
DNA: TGTGCCAGCTCACCCAGGGAGTCTGGAAACACCATATATTTT

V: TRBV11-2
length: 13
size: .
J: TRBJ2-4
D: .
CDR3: CASSFGGRDIQYF
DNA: TGTGCCAGCAGCTTTGGGGGGCGAGACATTCAGTACTTC

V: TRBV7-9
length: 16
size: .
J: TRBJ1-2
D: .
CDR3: CASSPRWDGTNYGYTF
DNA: TGTGCCAGCAGCCCCCGGTGGGACGGCACTAACTATGGCTACACCTTC

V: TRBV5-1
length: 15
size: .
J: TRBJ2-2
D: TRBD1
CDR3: CASSLRTGNTGELFF
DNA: TGCGCCAGCAGCTTGAGGACAGGGAACACCGGGGAGCTGTTTTTT

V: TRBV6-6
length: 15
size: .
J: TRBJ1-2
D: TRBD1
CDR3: CASSPPGQGESGYTF
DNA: TGTGCCAGCAGTCCTCCGGGACAGGGGGAATCCGGCTACACCTTC

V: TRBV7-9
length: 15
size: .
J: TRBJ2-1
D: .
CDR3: CASSLAFGGWNEQFF
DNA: TGTGCCAGCAGCTTAGCGTTCGGAGGGTGGAATGAGCAGTTCTTC

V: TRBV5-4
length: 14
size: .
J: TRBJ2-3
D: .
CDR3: CASTTDYSTDTQYF
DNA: TGTGCCAGCACCACGGACTACAGCACAGATACGCAGTATTTT

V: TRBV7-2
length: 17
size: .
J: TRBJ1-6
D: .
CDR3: CASSLAGGGGRNSPLHF
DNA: TGTGCCAGCAGCTTAGCAGGAGGGGGGGGCAGGAATTCACCCCTCCACTTT

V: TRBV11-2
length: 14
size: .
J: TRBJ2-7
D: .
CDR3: CASSLGNTPYEQYF
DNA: TGTGCCAGCAGCTTAGGGAACACCCCCTACGAGCAGTACTTC

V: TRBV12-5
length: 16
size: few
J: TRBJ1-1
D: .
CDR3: CASVHWGGNQNTEAFF
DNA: TGTGCTAGTGTTCACTGGGGGGGGAATCAGAACACTGAAGCTTTCTTT

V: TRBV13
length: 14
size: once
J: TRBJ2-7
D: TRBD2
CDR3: CASSLKREGYEQYF
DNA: TGTGCCAGCAGTTTGAAGCGGGAAGGGTACGAGCAGTACTTC

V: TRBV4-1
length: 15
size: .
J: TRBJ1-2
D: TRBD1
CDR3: CASSQAGQGSYGYTF
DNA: TGCGCCAGCAGCCAGGCGGGACAGGGATCCTATGGTTACACCTTC

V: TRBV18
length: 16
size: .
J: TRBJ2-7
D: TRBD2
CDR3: CASSPPGLAGSYEQYF
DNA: TGTGCCAGCTCACCACCGGGACTAGCGGGATCCTACGAGCAGTACTTC

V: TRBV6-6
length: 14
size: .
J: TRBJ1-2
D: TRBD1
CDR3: CASSYRDSTYGYTF
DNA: TGTGCCAGCAGTTATCGGGACAGTACCTATGGCTACACCTTC

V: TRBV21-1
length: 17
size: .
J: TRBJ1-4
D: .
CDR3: CASSKGEGIATNEKLFF
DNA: TGTGCCAGCAGCAAAGGGGAGGGAATTGCAACTAATGAAAAACTGTTTTTT

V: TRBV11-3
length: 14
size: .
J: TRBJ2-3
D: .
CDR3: CASSLDRTTDTQYF
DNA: TGTGCCAGCAGCTTAGATCGAACGACGGATACGCAGTATTTT

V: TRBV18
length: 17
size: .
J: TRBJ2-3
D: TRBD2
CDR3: CASSQFRTSGGTDTQYF
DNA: TGTGCCAGCTCACAGTTCCGGACTAGCGGGGGCACAGATACGCAGTATTTT

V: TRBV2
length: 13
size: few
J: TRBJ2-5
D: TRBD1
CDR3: CASRKAGGPAQYF
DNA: TGTGCCAGCAGGAAGGCAGGGGGCCCTGCCCAGTACTTC

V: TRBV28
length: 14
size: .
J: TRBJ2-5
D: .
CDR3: CASSFVLGGETQYF
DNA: TGTGCCAGCAGTTTTGTGCTGGGTGGAGAGACCCAGTACTTC

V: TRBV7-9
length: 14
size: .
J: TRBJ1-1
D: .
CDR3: CASVSLSGSAEAFF
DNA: TGTGCCAGCGTCTCCTTATCGGGGTCCGCTGAAGCTTTCTTT

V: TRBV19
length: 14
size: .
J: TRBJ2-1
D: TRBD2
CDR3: CASAIAGGLNEQFF
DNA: TGTGCCAGCGCCATAGCGGGGGGGTTGAATGAGCAGTTCTTC

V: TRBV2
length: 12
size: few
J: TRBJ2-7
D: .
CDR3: CASSETSYEQYF
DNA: TGTGCCAGCAGTGAGACTAGTTACGAGCAGTACTTC

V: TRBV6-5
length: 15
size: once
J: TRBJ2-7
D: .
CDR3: CASSYASRGRDEQYF
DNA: TGTGCCAGCAGTTACGCATCCCGGGGGCGCGACGAGCAGTACTTC

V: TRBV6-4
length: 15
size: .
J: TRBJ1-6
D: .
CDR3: CASSSGTIGHSPLHF
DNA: TGTGCCAGCAGTAGCGGGACAATCGGTCATTCACCCCTCCACTTT

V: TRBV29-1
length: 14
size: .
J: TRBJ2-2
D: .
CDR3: CSVTTLADTGELFF
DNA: TGCAGCGTTACGACATTGGCTGATACCGGGGAGCTGTTTTTT

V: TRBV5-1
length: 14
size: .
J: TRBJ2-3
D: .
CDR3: CASSFQRATDTQYF
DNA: TGCGCCAGCAGCTTTCAGCGGGCCACAGATACGCAGTATTTT

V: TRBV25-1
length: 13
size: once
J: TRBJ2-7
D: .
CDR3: CASTDDRSYEQYF
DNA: TGTGCCAGCACCGATGACAGGTCCTACGAGCAGTACTTC

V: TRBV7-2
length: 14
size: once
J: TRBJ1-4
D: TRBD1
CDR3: CASSLRDRDEKLFF
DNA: TGTGCCAGCAGCTTAAGGGACAGGGATGAAAAACTGTTTTTT

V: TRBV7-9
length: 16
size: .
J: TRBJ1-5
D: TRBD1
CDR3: CASSLGTGGPNQPQHF
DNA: TGTGCCAGCAGCTTAGGGACAGGGGGACCAAATCAGCCCCAGCATTTT

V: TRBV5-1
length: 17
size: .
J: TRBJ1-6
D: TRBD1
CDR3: CASSPRTGSSYNSPLHF
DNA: TGCGCCAGCAGCCCCAGGACAGGGAGCTCCTATAATTCACCCCTCCACTTT

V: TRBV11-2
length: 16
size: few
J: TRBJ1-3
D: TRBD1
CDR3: CASSLTPQGAGNTIYF
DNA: TGTGCCAGCAGCTTAACCCCCCAGGGGGCGGGAAACACCATATATTTT

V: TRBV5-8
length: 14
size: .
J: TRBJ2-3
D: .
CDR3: CASSLSGNTDTQYF
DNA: TGTGCCAGCAGCCTTAGCGGAAACACAGATACGCAGTATTTT

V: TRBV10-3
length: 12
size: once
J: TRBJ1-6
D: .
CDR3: CAISESGVPLHF
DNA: TGTGCCATCAGTGAGTCTGGGGTGCCCCTCCACTTT

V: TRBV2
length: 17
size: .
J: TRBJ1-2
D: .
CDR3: CASSGTGRSRSNYGYTF
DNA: TGTGCCAGCAGTGGTACAGGGAGGAGTCGCTCTAACTATGGCTACACCTTC

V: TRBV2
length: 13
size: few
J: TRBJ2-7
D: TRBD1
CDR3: CASSQDRAYEQYF
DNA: TGTGCCAGCAGTCAAGACAGGGCCTACGAGCAGTACTTC

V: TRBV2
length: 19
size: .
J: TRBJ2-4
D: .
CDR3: CASSETWAPDVATKNIQYF
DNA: TGTGCCAGCAGTGAAACTTGGGCCCCAGACGTTGCAACCAAAAACATTCAGTACTTC

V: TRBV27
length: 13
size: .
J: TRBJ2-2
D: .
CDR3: CASSLPRGGELFF
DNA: TGTGCCAGCAGTTTACCCCGGGGCGGGGAGCTGTTTTTT

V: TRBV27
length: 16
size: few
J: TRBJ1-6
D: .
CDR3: CASSLELGAWDSPLHF
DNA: TGTGCCAGCAGTTTAGAATTGGGAGCCTGGGATTCACCCCTCCACTTT

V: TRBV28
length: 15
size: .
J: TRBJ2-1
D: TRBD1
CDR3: CASSSPDRSYNEQFF
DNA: TGTGCCAGCAGTTCCCCGGACAGGTCATACAATGAGCAGTTCTTC

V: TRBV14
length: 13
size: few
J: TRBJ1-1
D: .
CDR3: CASSPRRNTEAFF
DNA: TGTGCCAGCAGCCCCAGGAGGAACACTGAAGCTTTCTTT